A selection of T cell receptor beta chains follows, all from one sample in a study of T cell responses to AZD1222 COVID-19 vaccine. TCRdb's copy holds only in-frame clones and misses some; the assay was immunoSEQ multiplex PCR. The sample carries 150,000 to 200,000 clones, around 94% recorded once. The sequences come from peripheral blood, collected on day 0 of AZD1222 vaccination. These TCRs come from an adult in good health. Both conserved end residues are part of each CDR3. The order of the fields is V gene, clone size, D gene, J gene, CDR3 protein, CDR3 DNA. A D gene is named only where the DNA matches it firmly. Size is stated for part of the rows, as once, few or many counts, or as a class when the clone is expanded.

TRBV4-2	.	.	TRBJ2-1	CASSQAAASYNEQFF	TGTGCCAGCAGCCAAGCGGCGGCCTCCTACAATGAGCAGTTCTTC
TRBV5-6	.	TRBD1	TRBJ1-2	CASSSDRADYTF	TGTGCCAGCAGCTCGGACAGGGCGGACTACACCTTC
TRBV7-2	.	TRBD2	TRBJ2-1	CASSGTSGYNEQFF	TGTGCCAGCAGCGGGACTAGCGGGTACAATGAGCAGTTCTTC
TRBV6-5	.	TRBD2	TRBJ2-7	CASRTDGTSLSEQYF	TGTGCCAGCAGGACCGACGGGACTAGCCTTTCTGAGCAGTACTTC
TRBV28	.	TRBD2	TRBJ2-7	CASSLVSSGIYEQYF	TGTGCCAGCAGTTTGGTTTCTAGCGGGATTTACGAGCAGTACTTC
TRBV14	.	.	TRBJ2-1	CASTGGGSYNEQFF	TGTGCCAGCACCGGGGGTGGGTCCTACAATGAGCAGTTCTTC
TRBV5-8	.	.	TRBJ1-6	CASSLVVDRWNSPLHF	TGTGCCAGCAGCTTGGTTGTGGACAGATGGAATTCACCCCTCCACTTT
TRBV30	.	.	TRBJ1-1	CAWTPRGWDTEAFF	TGTGCCTGGACCCCCCGAGGATGGGACACTGAAGCTTTCTTT
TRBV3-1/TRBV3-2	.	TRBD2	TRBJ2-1	CASSPGTSGRSDNEQFF	TGTGCCAGCAGCCCCGGGACTAGCGGTCGCTCTGACAATGAGCAGTTCTTC
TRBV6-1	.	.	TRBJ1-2	CASSEKGYYGYTF	TGTGCCAGCAGTGAAAAAGGGTACTATGGCTACACCTTC
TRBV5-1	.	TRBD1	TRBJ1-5	CASSFTGASNQPQHF	TGCGCCAGCAGCTTTACAGGGGCTAGCAATCAGCCCCAGCATTTT
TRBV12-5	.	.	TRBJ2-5	CASGAGTQETQYF	TGTGCTAGTGGTGCCGGGACCCAAGAGACCCAGTACTTC
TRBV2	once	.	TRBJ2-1	CASSVSKWRSERSNEQFF	TGTGCCAGCAGTGTGAGTAAGTGGAGGTCGGAGAGAAGCAATGAGCAGTTCTTC